The following is a T cell receptor beta chain sequence with its context. A few counts support this clone. What antigen it recognizes has not been identified. The record has no base qualities; no much larger clone is one base away. The immunoSEQ Assay, a bias-controlled multiplex PCR, was used to amplify TCRbeta CDR3 regions from genomic DNA. Regarding the original processing steps: The number of nucleated cells in each sample was estimated from the amplification of reference gene primers within the assay. To quantify the absolute abundance of each unique TCRbeta CDR3 rearrangement, sequence reads were collapsed and filtered. For each sample, productive Simpson clonality was calculated as the square root of Simpson's diversity index across productive rearrangements. TCRdb obtained this table from immuneACCESS and retained in-frame rearrangements with V and J assigned. These tables miss some clones; where compared with another copy, unresolved V genes account for less than half of the shortfall, and the remainder is unexplained. V and J calls and clone size are given by that table; D and trimming were obtained from the DNA. The sample has more than 150,000 clones on record, more than 80% of them singletons. Roughly an eighth of the sample belongs to the ten largest clones.

This sample stems from a study of blood T cell repertoires in COVID-19 (TCRdb year 2020). Broadly, across the study: Collaborator samples came from the United States, Italy and Spain and covered acute and convalescent phases of COVID-19. The prospective study material was composed of cDNA or gDNA derived from T cells, B-cell-depleted T cells, or PBMCs. Deeply sampled blood TCRbeta repertoires from subjects exposed to, actively infected with, or recovered from COVID-19 were included in the dataset. The repertoires were released in a freely available public database intended as a resource for research on the immune response to SARS-CoV-2. Samples were obtained from the ongoing ImmuneRACE study (first 160 participants) and from over a thousand subjects provided by 6 global collaborators. The sample metadata nearly always contained a de-identified subject ID, COVID-19 status, age in years and sex. HLA class I and class II types, where available, came from metadata supplied by the sample provider rather than from assay-based typing.

At one collaborating source in Seattle, patients were enrolled during active infection and were followed longitudinally through the course of disease. Each collaborating institution followed its own protocols to collect whole blood in K2EDTA tubes. For TCRbeta analysis, collaborators shipped samples as frozen whole blood, isolated PBMCs, or DNA extracted from either of those sample types. Cut back by 0 bases and 3 bases, the V and J ends lie 12 bases apart. The germline V gene encodes CDR1 SNHLY and CDR2 FYNNEI. The CDR3 has 15 amino acids, counting the end cysteine and phenylalanine. Left in the record is the CDR3 DNA by itself, 45 bases read in frame from the first base. Paper-wide results and their limitations: The amount of clinical and demographic metadata varied by source and participant and was provided uncurated.

Specimen: peripheral blood. The rearranged chain carries TRBV2 and TRBJ2-7, with a weak D call of TRBD1 (6 bases match). This clonotype originated in a woman of 80 years or more with COVID-19, enrolled during active disease. CDR3 reads: CASSEALDSNYEQYF. The DNA sequence reads TGTGCCAGCAGTGAAGCGTTGGACAGTAACTACGAGCAGTACTTC.